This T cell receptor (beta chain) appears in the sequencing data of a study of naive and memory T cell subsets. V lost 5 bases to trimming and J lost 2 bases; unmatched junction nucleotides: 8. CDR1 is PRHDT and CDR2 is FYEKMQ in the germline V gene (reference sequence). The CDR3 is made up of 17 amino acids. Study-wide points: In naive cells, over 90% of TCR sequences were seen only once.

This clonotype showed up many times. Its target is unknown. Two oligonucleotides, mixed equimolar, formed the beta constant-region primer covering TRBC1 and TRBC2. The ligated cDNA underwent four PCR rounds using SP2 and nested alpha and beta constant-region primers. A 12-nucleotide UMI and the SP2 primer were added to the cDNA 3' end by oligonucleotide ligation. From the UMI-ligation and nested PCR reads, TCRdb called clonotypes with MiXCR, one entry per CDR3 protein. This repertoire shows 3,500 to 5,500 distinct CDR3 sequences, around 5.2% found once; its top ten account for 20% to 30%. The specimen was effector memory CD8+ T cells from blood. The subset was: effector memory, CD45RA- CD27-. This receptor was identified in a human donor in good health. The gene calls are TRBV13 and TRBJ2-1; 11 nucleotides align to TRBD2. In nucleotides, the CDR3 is TGTGCCAGCAGCCTCCCTCTAGCGGGAGGTACCTACAATGAGCAGTTCTTC. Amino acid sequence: CASSLPLAGGTYNEQFF.